Reported below is one T cell receptor beta chain. Its specificity is not known. Within the sample, other DNA sequences also encode this same CDR3. V was clipped by 3 bases and J by 4 bases, with 8 bases between them. The CDR3 is 13 amino acids. Germline V gene sequence: CDR1 SGDLS, CDR2 YYNGEE. This entry comes from a study of shared clonotypes between healthy human individuals. Study results and limitations: Generally, naive subsets came out with larger estimated richness than memory subsets. Roughly 5% of naive CD4 clonotypes were shared across four donors.

Naive CD8 isolation took CD45RO-negative cells positively selected for CCR7 and excluded terminally differentiated effector memory CD45RA+ cells. Produced via immunoSEQ multiplex PCR; TCRdb's table is partial and in-frame only. This table holds around 2.1 million clones, approximately 94% found once. This receptor was identified in a man between 18 and 29 years old in good health. Some clones in this sample may be carry-over from other donors' samples. The chain has TRBV9 and TRBJ1-5; D unclear. The sequencing sample was made of naive CD8+ T cells from PBMCs. The CDR3 protein is CASSAWGNQPQHF. CDR3 bases: TGTGCCAGCAGCGCATGGGGTAATCAGCCCCAGCATTTT. The whole variable domain, remainder taken from reference TRBV9 and TRBJ1-5, is DSGVTQTPKHLITATGQRVTLRCSPRSGDLSVYWYQQSLDQGLQFLIQYYNGEERAKGNILERFSAQQFPDLHSELNLSSLELGDSALYFCASSAWGNQPQHFGDGTRLSIL.